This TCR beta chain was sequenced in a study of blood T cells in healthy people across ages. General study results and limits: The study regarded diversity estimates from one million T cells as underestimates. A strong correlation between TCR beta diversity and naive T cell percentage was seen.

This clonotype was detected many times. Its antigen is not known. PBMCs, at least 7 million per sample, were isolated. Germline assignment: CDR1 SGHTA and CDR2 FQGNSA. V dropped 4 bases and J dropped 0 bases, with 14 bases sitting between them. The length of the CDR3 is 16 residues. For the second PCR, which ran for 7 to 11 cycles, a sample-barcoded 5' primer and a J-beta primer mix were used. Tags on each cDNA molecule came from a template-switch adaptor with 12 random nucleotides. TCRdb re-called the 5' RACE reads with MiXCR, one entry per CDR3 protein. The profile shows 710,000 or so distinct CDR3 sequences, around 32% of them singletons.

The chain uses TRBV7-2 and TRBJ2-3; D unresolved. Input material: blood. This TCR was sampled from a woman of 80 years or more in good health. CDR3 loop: CASSSKSPFSTDTQYF. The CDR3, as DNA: TGTGCCAGCAGCTCCAAATCTCCTTTTAGCACAGATACGCAGTATTTT.